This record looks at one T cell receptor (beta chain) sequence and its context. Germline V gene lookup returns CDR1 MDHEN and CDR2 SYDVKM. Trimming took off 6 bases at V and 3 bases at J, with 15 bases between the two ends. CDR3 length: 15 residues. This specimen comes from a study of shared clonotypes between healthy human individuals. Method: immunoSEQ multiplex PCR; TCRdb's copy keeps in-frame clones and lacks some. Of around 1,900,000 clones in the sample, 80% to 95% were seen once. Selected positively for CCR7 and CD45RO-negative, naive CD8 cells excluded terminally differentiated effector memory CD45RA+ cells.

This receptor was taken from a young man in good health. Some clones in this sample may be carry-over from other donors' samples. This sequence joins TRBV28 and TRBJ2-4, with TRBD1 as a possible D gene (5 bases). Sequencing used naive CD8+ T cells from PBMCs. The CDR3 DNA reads TGTGCCAGCAGGGGATCTGACAGTAACAAAAACATTCAGTACTTC. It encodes CASRGSDSNKNIQYF. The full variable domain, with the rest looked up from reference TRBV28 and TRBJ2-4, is DVKVTQSSRYLVKRTGEKVFLECVQDMDHENMFWYRQDPGLGLRLIYFSYDVKMKEKGDIPEGYSVSREKKERFSLILESASTNQTSMYLCASRGSDSNKNIQYFGAGTRLSVL.